The clone carrying this TCR beta chain was found many times. The CDR3 covers 15 residues. In germline, CDR1 is SGHVS, CDR2 FNYEAQ. V was cut by 3 bases and J by 1 base, with 9 bases left in between. Using its own MiXCR run on the 5' RACE reads, TCRdb lists one record per CDR3 protein. This table has 400,000 or so distinct CDR3 sequences, approximately 8.8% appearing once. This specimen comes from a study of identical twins. This sequence originates from a woman between 50 and 59 years old in good health. The source material was naive T cells sorted from blood. V and J are TRBV7-6 and TRBJ2-2, with D maybe TRBD2 (5 bases). Here the CDR3 reads CASSLGAENTGELFF. CDR3 DNA sequence: TGTGCCAGCAGCTTGGGAGCTGAGAACACCGGGGAGCTGTTTTTT.